One TCR beta chain is described in this entry. Its matching antigen is unknown. Stated time point: late sampling 161 to 241 days after vaccination in three convalescent patients. As to treatment: approximately nine-day PBMC culture with coronavirus spike peptide pools or control peptides (ViraFEST assay). Oncomine TCR Beta short-read sequencing was applied to DNA from cultured CD4+ T cells. TCRdb redid the calling of the PCR reads with MiXCR, one entry per CDR3 protein. The data show approximately 18,000 distinct CDR3 sequences, over 35% seen once. The data were obtained in a study of vaccination and CD4 T cells after COVID-19. Across the whole study: Six male and four female convalescents took part, two of them Hispanic. Participants were given two doses of BNT162b2 or mRNA-1273 vaccine. The post-vaccine samples came a median approximately 75 days after dose two (range 14 to 241). Researchers treated cells with overlapping spike peptides taken from SARS-CoV-2, HCoV-NL63, HCoV-OC43 and HCoV-229E.

The origin of this receptor is a human donor who had recovered from COVID-19. This material consisted of CD4+ T cells from blood, cultured in vitro, taken about 7 months after SARS-CoV-2 vaccination.

The CDR3 sequence is CSATRGRGRTDTQYF. In DNA, the CDR3 is TGCAGTGCCACCCGTGGGCGGGGACGCACAGATACGCAGTATTTT. This chain uses TRBV20-1 with TRBJ2-3; D possibly corresponds to TRBD2 (6 bases). The CDR3 contains 15 residues. CDR1 is DFQATT, CDR2 SNEGSKA, per germline (reference sequence). The V and J ends lost 6 bases and 1 base respectively, with 17 bases between them.